This T cell receptor (beta chain) was observed in a study of blood T cell repertoires in COVID-19. Study-level background: Sources were T cells, B-cell-depleted T cells, or PBMCs; the material itself was cDNA or gDNA.

Source study methods: The assay estimated nucleated cells by amplifying reference gene primers. Some clones are missing from TCRdb's copy, which holds only in-frame ones; the method was immunoSEQ multiplex PCR. V and J calls and clone size follow that table, whereas D and trimming were derived from the DNA. The repertoire holds about 78,000 clones, with over 80% as singletons. From germline, CDR1 is LNHDA and CDR2 SQIVND (reference sequence). V lost 6 bases, J lost 7 bases, and 15 bases stayed unmatched. The CDR3 has 16 amino acids. J is TRBJ2-1 and V is TRBV19; 7 positions agree with TRBD2. The specimen sequenced was peripheral blood. This TCR came from a man between 60 and 70 years old with active or convalescent COVID-19. CDR3 amino acids: CASRTDAGDLINEQFF. CDR3 sequence (DNA): TGTGCCAGTAGAACGGACGCGGGGGATTTGATTAATGAGCAGTTCTTC.